Listed here is a single T cell receptor (beta chain). This entry is derived from a study of blood T cells in healthy people across ages. With each sample, at least 5 micrograms of total RNA were extracted. V lost 2 bases and J lost 1, with 11 bases in between. Germline CDR1 is SGHTA and CDR2 is FQGTGA. CDR3 length: 15 amino acids. Alongside a J-beta primer mix, a sample-barcoded 5' primer served in a second PCR lasting roughly 7 to 11 cycles. MiXCR was run by TCRdb on the 5' RACE reads, yielding one entry per CDR3 protein. Counted here are 850,000 to 950,000 distinct CDR3 sequences, roughly 26% occurring once; the ten biggest clones make up around 16%.

Material for sequencing was blood. The J gene is TRBJ1-1, the V gene TRBV7-3; D is possibly TRBD1 (6 bases). This receptor was identified in a woman older than 75 in good health. CDR3 nucleotides: TGTGCCAGCAGCTTAGCACAGGGTGAGAACACTGAAGCTTTCTTT. It codes for CASSLAQGENTEAFF.